A selection of T cell receptor beta chains follows, all from one sample in a study of blood T cell repertoires in COVID-19. The protocol was immunoSEQ multiplex PCR, while the TCRdb copy is restricted to in-frame clones and leaves out a portion. The top ten hold about 10% of the sample, which has more than 75,000 clones, around four fifths seen once. Material for sequencing was peripheral blood. The receptors shown here come from a human donor in a cohort sampled during active COVID-19. Each CDR3 is given with its conserved first and last residue.

13,TRBV7-3,CASSSTGNTEAFF
16,TRBV7-6,CASSFRSEPNTRKLFF
14,TRBV19,CASRSTGQTYEQYF
15,TRBV5-1,CASRPGTYLQETQYF
16,TRBV27,CASSFGPGLTNTEAFF
14,TRBV11-2,CASSLVRATYEQYF
17,TRBV9,CASSVAGGGGPQETQYF
13,TRBV2,CASSSQGFDGYTF
14,TRBV7-9,CASSLEGGSQPQHF
14,TRBV5-4,CASSLAGGPYEQYF
13,TRBV27,CASSLGGGYGYTF
12,TRBV12-3/TRBV12-4,CASSLQGYGYTF
13,TRBV2,CASRLTEADTQYF
13,TRBV19,CASSFGQAYEQYF
13,TRBV5-4,CASSLDSRTEAFF
14,TRBV10-3,CAIGPGGASYEQYF
14,TRBV25-1,CASSGEGMNTEAFF
12,TRBV28,CASTSSGAGQYF
13,TRBV19,CASRMAGTGELFF
14,TRBV30,CAWSPPGGRTEAFF
10,TRBV20-1,CSAYYTGYTF
17,TRBV21-1,CASSKAGDTNSNQPQHF
14,TRBV2,CASSVFWDSDTQYF
16,TRBV28,CASVLAGENRPDEQFF
11,TRBV20-1,CSALFDTEAFF
15,TRBV4-1,CASSHAGTPGYEQYF
14,TRBV11-3,CASSQDSRTDTQYF
11,TRBV19,CASRGGGEQFF
13,TRBV19,CASSFSRTYEQYF
15,TRBV11-2,CASTIAGTRGTEAFF
11,TRBV29-1,CSSETGAEAFF
15,TRBV5-4,CASSLDLQGSAEAFF
15,TRBV3-1/TRBV3-2,CASSPTSGIYNEQFF
17,TRBV4-2,CASSQEILVRGGPEQYF
16,TRBV7-8,CASSFGQGAVGNTIYF
17,TRBV5-1,CASSLEGGGPARETQYF
17,TRBV2,CASSESQGTGGADTQYF
14,TRBV29-1,CSVEDLAGEYEQFF
14,TRBV6-5,CASNERGGSYEQFF
15,TRBV6-5,CASSRGQGAAQPQHF
15,TRBV5-1,CASSLMTPGNTEAFF
17,TRBV7-9,CASSPKLIAGGPNEQFF
17,TRBV19,CATRPNRGMQAGEKLFF
13,TRBV4-1,CASSRGFQETQYF
15,TRBV5-1,CASSAWTGGSSPLHF
16,TRBV7-9,CASSFSGQGSGNTIYF
15,TRBV19,CASSHPGQGAGEQFF
17,TRBV11-2,CASSLASGTSGAGEQFF
15,TRBV7-2,CASSLAPGHYTEAFF
21,TRBV7-6,CASSLGAGHTGAARKYNEQFF
14,TRBV28,CASSLDRSGETQYF
12,TRBV28,CASSLLGQEQYF
15,TRBV18,CASSPWTGGWETQYF
14,TRBV11-2,CASSGQGATYEQYF
16,TRBV6-1,CASSGQLSSYNSPLHF
15,TRBV6-2/TRBV6-3,CASSTRQVVRNTIYF
15,TRBV28,CASSIISGWADTQYF
17,TRBV2,CASRGTSGRPSTDTQYF
14,TRBV27,CASSPMVGPYEQYF
16,TRBV2,CASSEAHRDRGNTIYF